These 7 T cell receptor beta chains originate from one sample sequenced in a study of early stage breast cancer tumors. Libraries were prepared by immunoSEQ multiplex PCR; TCRdb keeps only in-frame clonotypes and omits some of them. The sample lists a few thousand clones, around 68% occurring once. Sequencing was done on a sample of breast tumor tissue. The receptors were gathered from a person aged 55 to 69 with breast cancer.

V and J are TRBV15 and TRBJ1-2, with D perhaps matching TRBD1 (5 bases). Per germline, CDR1 LNHNV and CDR2 YYDKDF (reference sequence). V shed 1 base and J shed 3 bases, with 9 bases lying between them. The CDR3 has 14 amino acids. CDR3 bases: TGTGCCACCAGCAGAGGTGGGGACGACTATGGCTACACCTTC. As protein: CATSRGGDDYGYTF. The full variable domain, completed using reference TRBV15 and TRBJ1-2, is DAMVIQNPRYQVTQFGKPVTLSCSQTLNHNVMYWYQQKSSQAPKLLFHYYDKDFNNEADTPDNFQSRRPNTSFCFLDIRSPGLGDTAMYLCATSRGGDDYGYTFGSGTRLTVV.

The chain is built from TRBV6-1 and TRBJ1-2, with TRBD1 matching over 11 bases. J lost 8 bases, V lost 3 bases, and 5 bases had no gene match. Germline loops: CDR1 MNHNS, CDR2 SASEGT. The CDR3 consists of 14 residues. The CDR3 reads CASSEEDRGLGYTF. The CDR3 DNA sequence: TGTGCCAGCAGTGAGGAGGACAGGGGGCTAGGCTACACCTTC.

The chain's CDR3 is CASSLDLFDRDYGYTF. Written as DNA, the CDR3 is TGTGCCAGCAGCTTAGATCTTTTTGACAGGGACTATGGCTACACCTTC. The gene calls are TRBV11-3 and TRBJ1-2; 7 bases are shared with TRBD1. Germline trimming cut 0 bases from V and 3 bases from J; bases unmatched to any gene: 7. Germline V CDR1 and CDR2: SGHNT, YENEEA. The CDR3 runs 16 residues.

The chain links TRBV6-5 to TRBJ2-7; 14 bases match TRBD2. The junction had 4 bases not matched to a gene; V was cut back by 4 bases and J by 2 bases. The CDR3 runs to 16 residues. Germline assignment: CDR1 MNHEY and CDR2 SVGAGI. CDR3 bases: TGTGCCAGCAGTTCCGCGGGACTAGCGGGAGCCTACGAGCAGTACTTC. Translated: CASSSAGLAGAYEQYF.

This sequence joins TRBV7-9 and TRBJ2-2; the D call may be TRBD1 or TRBD2 (5 bases each). Germline CDR1 is SEHNR and CDR2 is FQNEAQ (reference sequence). The V end was cut by 5 bases, the J end by 6 bases, with 16 bases between. The CDR3 consists of 15 residues. CDR3 protein: CASSRRNMGAGELFF. DNA of the CDR3: TGTGCCAGCAGCCGACGCAATATGGGGGCCGGGGAGCTGTTTTTT. Complete variable domain (other parts from reference TRBV7-9 and TRBJ2-2): DTGVSQNPRHKITKRGQNVTFRCDPISEHNRLYWYRQTLGQGPEFLTYFQNEAQLEKSRLLSDRFSAERPKGSFSTLEIQRTEQGDSAMYLCASSRRNMGAGELFFGEGSRLTVL.

The rearrangement joins TRBV18 to TRBJ2-7; TRBD1 might be the D (6 bases). CDR1 and CDR2 from the germline V gene are KGHSH and LQKENI. The CDR3 is 15 residues long. The V end lost 2 bases, the J end lost 7 bases, and 18 bases lay between the germline ends. The CDR3 protein is CASSPMGMGAREQYF. The CDR3 coding sequence is TGTGCCAGCTCACCAATGGGAATGGGGGCTAGGGAGCAGTACTTC.

This CDR3 is CASSQGGDGYTF. The CDR3 DNA reads TGTGCCAGCAGCCAGGGAGGGGATGGCTACACCTTC. The chain links TRBV16 to TRBJ1-2; the D gene is possibly TRBD1 (5 bases). The CDR3 covers 12 residues. V was trimmed by 3 bases and J by 6 bases, leaving 8 bases between them. Germline CDR1 reads KGHSY; CDR2 reads FQNENV.